Here is one T cell receptor (beta chain) with its context. This sample stems from a study of blood T cell repertoires in COVID-19. Study background: PBMCs, B-cell-depleted T cells, or T cells were the source of the cDNA or gDNA that made up the material.

TCRdb's copy holds only in-frame clones and misses some; the assay was immunoSEQ multiplex PCR. The sample contains 150,000 to 200,000 clones, 87% of which appear only once. The receptor was derived from a man in his late teens or twenties with active or convalescent COVID-19. Sequencing was carried out using peripheral blood.

The CDR3 region has the DNA TGTGCCAGCAGCTTGGTCGCAGGGGGGAACTATGGCTACACCTTC. Protein sequence: CASSLVAGGNYGYTF. This chain uses TRBV5-4 with TRBJ1-2, with 7 nucleotides matching TRBD1. J lost 2 bases, V lost 0 bases, and 4 bases had no gene match. The CDR3 sequence is 15 residues long. Germline V gene data show CDR1 as SGHNT and CDR2 as YYREEE (reference sequence).